This paragraph reports one T cell receptor beta chain. Its antigen is currently unknown. This sample is part of a study of shared clonotypes between healthy human individuals. Germline V gene data show CDR1 as GTSNPN and CDR2 as SVGIG (reference sequence). Trimming shortened V by 5 bases and J by 7 bases, and 12 bases separated the two germline ends. This CDR3 comprises 12 residues. Profiled with immunoSEQ multiplex PCR; TCRdb holds only in-frame clones, not every one. This repertoire shows over a million clones, around 82% found once; its top ten account for around 0.61%. Findings of the study overall: Researchers sampled only blood; tissue repertoires likely differ.

Sequencing was performed on memory CD4+ T cells from PBMCs. The sample's subset: CD45RA-negative fraction. The chain has TRBV30 and TRBJ1-5; D perhaps matches TRBD1 (5 bases). The clonotype comes from a man between 18 and 29 years old in good health. Some clones in this sample may be carry-over from other donors' samples. The CDR3 reads CAWAQGSQPQHF. CDR3 DNA: TGTGCCTGGGCGCAGGGATCGCAGCCCCAGCATTTT.